The source of this T cell receptor (beta chain) is a study of vaccination effects on CD4 cells after COVID-19. Unmatched junction bases numbered 3, after V lost 3 bases and J lost 4 bases. This CDR3 spans 15 amino acids. CDR1 and CDR2 (germline): SGHAT, FQNNGV. Only in-frame clones appear in the TCRdb table, and some are missing; sequencing was by immunoSEQ multiplex PCR. This sample yields around 50,000 clones, of which roughly three quarters are seen a single time; roughly 6% belongs to the top ten. Details on this clone: Its antigen is not known.

Antigen-specific CD4+ T cell clonotypes were called by their expansion after viral peptide-pool culture in ViraFEST. The authors isolated CD4+ T cells after approximately 9 days of culture. The person had a PCR-confirmed SARS-CoV-2 infection during March to December 2020. Negative control culture was done with an HIV-1 Nef peptide pool. The chain has TRBV11-2 and TRBJ2-1, with 10 nucleotides matching TRBD2. The specimen was CD4+ T cells from PBMCs cultured with HIV peptides, collected before COVID-19 vaccination. Stated subset: HIV-1 Nef peptide pool negative control/reference culture. The TCR originated in a human donor who had a prior SARS-CoV-2 infection. Here the CDR3 DNA reads TGTGCCAGCAGCTTCTTACTAGCGGGGTACAATGAGCAGTTCTTC. Protein: CASSFLLAGYNEQFF.